This T cell receptor (beta chain) was captured in a study of early T cells in non-severe SARS-CoV-2 infection. Only a few counts were recorded for this clonotype. Its target is unknown. The CDR3 has 15 residues. Germline CDR1 KGHDR, CDR2 SFDVKD. V shed 5 bases and J shed 6 bases, with 15 bases lying between them. In the library, individual cDNA molecules carried attached unique molecular identifiers. TCRdb fed the 5' RACE reads into MiXCR, producing one record per CDR3 protein. Altogether 80,000 or so distinct CDR3 sequences are present, 15% to 18% being singletons, with the ten largest covering approximately 12%. Study results and caveats: Anti-spike CD8 specificities were favored by VDJdb matching, whose results missed private and CD4 specificities.

This sequence originates from an adult who was a healthcare worker with PCR-confirmed SARS-CoV-2 infection or an uninfected control (not recorded which). The sequencing sample was made of whole blood. The chain is built from TRBV24-1 and TRBJ2-2, with a possible D match to TRBD1 (5 bases). This CDR3 is CATSVPGKLAGELFF. As DNA, the CDR3 is TGTGCCACCAGTGTCCCAGGGAAATTGGCCGGGGAGCTGTTTTTT.